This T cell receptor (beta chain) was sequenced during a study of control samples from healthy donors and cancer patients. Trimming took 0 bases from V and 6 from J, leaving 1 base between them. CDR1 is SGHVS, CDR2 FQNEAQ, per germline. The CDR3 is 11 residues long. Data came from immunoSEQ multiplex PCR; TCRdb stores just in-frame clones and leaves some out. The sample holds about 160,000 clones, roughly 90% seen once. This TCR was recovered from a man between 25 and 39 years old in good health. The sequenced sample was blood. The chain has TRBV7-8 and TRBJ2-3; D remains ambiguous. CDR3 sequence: CASSLADTQYF. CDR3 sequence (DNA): TGTGCCAGCAGCTTAGCGGATACGCAGTATTTT.